The present T cell receptor (beta chain) was sequenced within a study of radiotherapy plus CTLA-4 blockade in lung cancer (dated by TCRdb to 2017 to 2018). Regarding the complete study: Objective responses were observed in 18% of enrolled patients, and disease control was achieved in 25% to 40%. Results and caveats for the whole study, not just this receptor: Increased serum interferon-beta after radiation, together with early dynamic changes in blood T cell clones, were reported to be the strongest predictors of response. After treatment with radiotherapy and ipilimumab, TCR clones that originated in tumors expanded in peripheral blood.

CDR1 GTSNPN and CDR2 SVGIG are derived from the germline V gene (reference sequence). Inclusive of the bounding cysteine and phenylalanine, the CDR3 is 15 residues long. Just the 45-base CDR3 DNA is kept, in frame starting at base 1. V loses 0 bases, J loses 2 bases, and the germline ends lie 11 bases apart. Receptor amplification or capture employed the immunoSEQ multiplex PCR assay. TCRdb stores this immuneACCESS table with in-frame sequences only. Part of the clones is absent; in the studies checked, under half of the shortfall reflects unresolved V genes, and no reason is known for the rest. In all, the sample holds roughly 42,000 clones, and roughly 60% of those were seen once. Together, the top ten hold around 18% of the sample. In this study, focal radiation therapy paired with CTLA-4 blockade (ipilimumab) was tested in patients who had chemo-refractory metastatic non-small-cell lung cancer.

As regards this clone: Its antigen is not yet known. No base-level quality is on record; no much larger clone is a single base apart.

The clonotype was recovered from a human donor with non-small cell lung cancer who had a partial response to radiotherapy plus ipilimumab. The sequence is built from TRBV30 and TRBJ1-5; there is no confident call for the D gene. Source: peripheral blood, taken from a patient treated with radiotherapy plus ipilimumab. The CDR3 reads as follows: CAWSVSRGGNQPQHF. The DNA is TGTGCCTGGAGTGTCTCCCGAGGAGGCAATCAGCCCCAGCATTTT.